The next 18 T cell receptor beta chains were all read from a single sample in a study of regulatory T cells in long-lasting Graves disease. Construction of the TCR beta libraries employed iRepertoire HTBI primers in conjunction with Arm-PCR of CDR3 regions. One entry per CDR3 protein results from TCRdb running MiXCR on the multiplex PCR reads. The sample yields about 540,000 distinct CDR3 sequences, approximately 15% seen once. This sample's time point: newly diagnosed GD, antithyroid drugs for less than 3 months. PBMC-derived RNA was used for the TCR library. These data also featured in a second study, about T cells in Graves' hyperthyroidism and ophthalmopathy.

The starting material was peripheral blood mononuclear cells (PBMCs), obtained at new diagnosis, from a patient treated with antithyroid drugs. These receptors all stem from a man under 40 with Graves disease.

This clonotype was seen a few times. The V gene is TRBV10-3, the J gene TRBJ2-5; D uncertain. The CDR3 is 13 residues long. Germline V gene lookup returns CDR1 ENHRY and CDR2 SYGVKD. The ends were cut back, 6 bases at V and 2 bases at J, with 10 bases in the middle. The CDR3 bases are TGTGCCATCAGACCGATTTTGCAAGAGACCCAGTACTTC. Its protein is CAIRPILQETQYF.

The chain couples TRBV29-1 to TRBJ2-2; TRBD2 aligns across 7 bases. Germline CDR1 is SQVTM and CDR2 is ANQGSEA. The V and J ends lost 3 bases and 4 bases, in that order; junction bases with no gene match: 5. The CDR3 spans 14 residues. CDR3 coding DNA: TGCAGCGTTGAGCCCCCTAGCGGCACCGGGGAGCTGTTTTTT. Amino acids: CSVEPPSGTGELFF.

Only a few counts were recorded for this clonotype. A much larger clone is a single base away; this may be a read error. V and J are TRBV20-1 and TRBJ2-3; D not certain. CDR3 length: 15 amino acids. Trimming took off 3 bases at V and 0 bases at J, with 13 bases between the two ends. Germline-derived CDR1 and CDR2 are DFQATT and SNEGSKA (reference sequence). The CDR3 protein is CSASAPTLSTDTQYF. CDR3 sequence (DNA): TGCAGTGCTAGCGCGCCAACCCTTAGCACAGATACGCAGTATTTT.

V is TRBV28 and J is TRBJ2-3; D may be TRBD1 or TRBD2 (5 bases each). The better agreement between TRBJ2-5 and the DNA end casts doubt on the J call. This CDR3 region has 16 residues. In germline, CDR1 is MDHEN, CDR2 SYDVKM. The DNA for the CDR3 is TGTGCCAGCTCACCAGGGCTAACGGGAAGTCAGGAGACCCAGTACTTC. As protein: CASSPGLTGSQETQYF.

This clonotype came up a few times. The chain carries TRBV4-1 and TRBJ2-1; possible D gene TRBD2, 5 bases. This CDR3 region has 15 residues. V was cut by 4 bases and J by 4 bases, with 14 bases left in between. CDR1 and CDR2 (germline): MGHRA, YSYEKL. The CDR3, as DNA: TGCGCCAGCAGCCCCCCAGGACGGGGTTACAATGAGCAGTTCTTC. The encoded protein is CASSPPGRGYNEQFF.

This clonotype was observed many times. This chain links TRBV6-1 with TRBJ1-5; no clear D. CDR1 and CDR2 from the germline V gene are MNHNS and SASEGT. The CDR3 runs to 13 residues. V lost 4 bases and J 2 bases, leaving 6 bases between the germline ends. The CDR3 region has the DNA TGTGCCAGCAGTGGTTTTGGCAATCAGCCCCAGCATTTT. Encoded protein: CASSGFGNQPQHF.

The chain carries TRBV20-1 and TRBJ2-1, with D possibly TRBD2 on 6 matching bases. Germline assignment: CDR1 DFQATT and CDR2 SNEGSKA (reference sequence). The length of the CDR3 is 16 residues. The V end was cut by 3 bases, the J end by 3 bases, with 18 bases between. The CDR3 spells CSARDTSPARYNEQFF. CDR3 coding DNA: TGCAGTGCTAGGGATACTAGCCCTGCTCGCTACAATGAGCAGTTCTTC.

The V and J genes are TRBV7-9 and TRBJ2-5, with 8 bases aligning to TRBD2. The CDR3 is made up of 15 amino acids. Unmatched junction bases numbered 10, after V lost 5 bases and J lost 5 bases. CDR1 SEHNR and CDR2 FQNEAQ come from the germline V gene (reference sequence). In DNA, the CDR3 is TGTGCCAGCAGCCAAGATGGACTAGCCGCGGAGACCCAGTACTTC. Its translation: CASSQDGLAAETQYF.

This clonotype has a count of ten or more. This rearrangement joins TRBV12-3 or TRBV12-4 to TRBJ2-2, with D perhaps matching TRBD1 (7 bases). The ends were cut back, 11 bases at V and 7 bases at J, with 17 bases in the middle. This CDR3 comprises 13 residues. CDR3 sequence reads: CADQRGRDGELFF. CDR3 nucleotides: TGTGCCGACCAAAGGGGGCGGGACGGGGAGCTGTTTTTT.

This clonotype appeared many times. The V call is TRBV30, the J call TRBJ1-1; tentatively, D is TRBD1 (5 bases). Trimming shortened V by 7 bases and J by 5 bases, and 14 bases separated the two germline ends. Germline V CDR1 and CDR2: GTSNPN, SVGIG (reference sequence). The length of the CDR3 is 12 residues. CDR3 residues: CALQIRVTEAFF. For the CDR3, the DNA is TGTGCCTTACAGATCAGGGTAACTGAAGCTTTCTTT.

This clonotype was detected ten times or more. V usage is TRBV2 and J usage is TRBJ2-7; TRBD2 agrees at 8 bases. The V and J ends lost 2 bases and 6 bases, in that order; junction bases with no gene match: 9. CDR3 length equals 15 residues. CDR1 and CDR2 (germline): SNHLY, FYNNEI. CDR3 nucleotide sequence: TGTGCCAGCAGTGAATTGGGGCGGGAGGCCGGCGAGCAGTACTTC. Translation: CASSELGREAGEQYF.

This clonotype has at least ten counts. The chain links TRBV13 to TRBJ2-7; no reliable D call. This CDR3 has 15 residues. Germline values: CDR1 PRHDT, CDR2 FYEKMQ (reference sequence). Trimming removed 2 bases at V and 3 bases at J, with 14 bases between. The CDR3 sequence is CASSLWKRGSYEQYF. The DNA for the CDR3 is TGTGCCAGCAGCTTATGGAAGCGCGGCAGCTACGAGCAGTACTTC.

The table lists this clonotype with many counts. The rearrangement joins TRBV12-5 to TRBJ1-4, with D possibly matching TRBD1 (5 bases). V was trimmed by 1 base and J by 12 bases, leaving 9 bases between them. CDR1 LGHNT and CDR2 FRNRAP come from the germline V gene. The CDR3 is 12 residues long. The CDR3 region has the DNA TGTGCTAGTGGTTTGGGCCCGGGACAACTGTTTTTT. It is translated as CASGLGPGQLFF.

The rearrangement uses TRBV6-1 and TRBJ1-5; 8 positions match TRBD1. The CDR3 loop spans 13 amino acids. Trimming at V came to 10 bases and at J to 2 bases, leaving 4 bases not matched to a gene. CDR1 and CDR2 (germline): MNHNS, SASEGT. The CDR3 DNA is TGTGCCACCAGGACAGGGCGCAATCAGCCCCAGCATTTT. This codes for CATRTGRNQPQHF.

This clonotype was recorded at least ten times. The V call is TRBV29-1, the J call TRBJ1-5; 9 positions agree with TRBD1. Germline CDR1 and CDR2: SQVTM and ANQGSEA. With V trimmed by 7 bases and J by 0 bases, 7 bases remained unmatched. This CDR3 is 15 amino acids long. CDR3 loop: CSAEGDRASNQPQHF. The DNA for the CDR3 is TGCAGCGCCGAAGGGGACAGGGCTAGCAATCAGCCCCAGCATTTT. Full variable domain (outside the CDR3, taken from reference TRBV29-1 and TRBJ1-5): SAVISQKPSRDICQRGTSLTIQCQVDSQVTMMFWYRQQPGQSLTLIATANQGSEATYESGFVIDKFPISRPNLTFSTLTVSNMSPEDSSIYLCSAEGDRASNQPQHFGDGTRLSIL.

This clonotype was seen ten or more times. V and J are TRBV6-1 and TRBJ2-7; the match to TRBD1 covers 7 bases. This CDR3 spans 14 amino acids. Looked up from germline, CDR1 is MNHNS and CDR2 is SASEGT. V lost 7 bases to trimming and J lost 0 bases; unmatched junction nucleotides: 6. CDR3 in DNA: TGTGCCAGCACCCCGGACAGGAACTCCTACGAGCAGTACTTC. This codes for CASTPDRNSYEQYF.

The genes are TRBV25-1 and TRBJ2-7, with TRBD1 identical over 7 bases. V shed 7 bases, J shed 2 bases, and the junction held 8 bases outside the gene matches. Germline-derived CDR1 and CDR2 are MGHDK and SYGVNS. The CDR3 spans 14 residues. In DNA, the CDR3 is TGTGCCAGCACCCCACGACAGGGCCCCTACGAGCAGTACTTC. Its translation: CASTPRQGPYEQYF.

The chain couples TRBV7-2 to TRBJ2-2, with 8 positions matching TRBD2. Per germline, CDR1 SGHTA and CDR2 FQGNSA. The V gene end was trimmed by 4 bases and the J gene end by 4 bases; junction bases not matched to a gene: 8. This CDR3 is 16 amino acids long. CDR3 loop: CASSSGLERRTGELFF. The CDR3 DNA reads TGTGCCAGCAGCTCGGGACTAGAACGCCGCACCGGGGAGCTGTTTTTT.